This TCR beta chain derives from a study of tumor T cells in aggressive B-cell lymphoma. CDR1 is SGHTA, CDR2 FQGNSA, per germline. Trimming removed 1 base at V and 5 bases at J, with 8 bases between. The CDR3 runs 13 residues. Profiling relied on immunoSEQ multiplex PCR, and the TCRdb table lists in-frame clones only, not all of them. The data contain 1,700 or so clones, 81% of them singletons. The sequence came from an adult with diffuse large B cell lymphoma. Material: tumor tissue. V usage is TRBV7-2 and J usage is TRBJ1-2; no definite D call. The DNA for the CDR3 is TGTGCCAGCAGCTTAGACGAGTCATATGGCTACACCTTC. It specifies CASSLDESYGYTF.